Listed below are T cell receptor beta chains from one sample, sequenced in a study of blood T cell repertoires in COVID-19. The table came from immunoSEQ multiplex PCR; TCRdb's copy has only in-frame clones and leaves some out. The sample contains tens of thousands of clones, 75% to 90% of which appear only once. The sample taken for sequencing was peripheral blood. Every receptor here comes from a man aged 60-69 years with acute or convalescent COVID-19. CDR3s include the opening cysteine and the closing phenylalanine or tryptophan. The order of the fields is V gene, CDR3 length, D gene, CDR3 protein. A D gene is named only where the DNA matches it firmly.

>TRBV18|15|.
CASSPNTGNRDTQYF
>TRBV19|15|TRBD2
CASSFGLAATDTQYF
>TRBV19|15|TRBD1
CASSIDRGSAETQYF
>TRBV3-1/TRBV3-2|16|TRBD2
CASSHHGTPGGETQYF
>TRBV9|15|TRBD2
CASTRLAGNQETQYF
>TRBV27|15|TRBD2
CASSLAGGPTDTQYF
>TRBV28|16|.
CASSLGRGAAAQPQHF
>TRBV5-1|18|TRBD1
CASRPFRDRGPADYEQYF
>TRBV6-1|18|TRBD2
CASSEGWASGLSYNEQFF
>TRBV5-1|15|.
CASSWRDFLDNEQFF
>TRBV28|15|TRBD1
CASSPGTGRYEKLFF
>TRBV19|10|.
CASPGVAQYF
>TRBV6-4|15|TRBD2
CASSGGSGRQDEQFF
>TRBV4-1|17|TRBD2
CASSQEGGAAGGDTQYF
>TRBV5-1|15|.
CASSLGFGGNQPQHF
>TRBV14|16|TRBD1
CASSPGTGHRLETQYF
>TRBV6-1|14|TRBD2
CASSEIGLAYEQYF
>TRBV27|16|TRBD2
CASSPFYTGGPHEQYF
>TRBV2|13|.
CASMRDSGNTIYF
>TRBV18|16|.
CASSPDYARYTGELFF
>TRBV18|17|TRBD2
CASSRGLGTSSSDTQYF
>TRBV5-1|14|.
CASSLAIPTGSQYF
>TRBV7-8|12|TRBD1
CASSLDRGHAFF
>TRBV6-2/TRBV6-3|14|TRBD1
CASSYSGTGLEQYF
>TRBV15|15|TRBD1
CATSRTGTAQETQYF
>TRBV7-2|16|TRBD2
CASSLGLAGGGGTQYF
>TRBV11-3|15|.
CASSRDNQGNYEQYF
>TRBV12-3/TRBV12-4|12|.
CASSLSRWEQYF
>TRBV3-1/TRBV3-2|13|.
CASSQVLAREQYF
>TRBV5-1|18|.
CASSLARGASSGANVLTF
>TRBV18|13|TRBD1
CASSPTGGETQYF
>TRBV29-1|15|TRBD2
CSALGLAGGRYEQYF
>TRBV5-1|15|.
CASRREGNSGNTIYF
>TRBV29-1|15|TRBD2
CSVVPGLQSPYEQYF
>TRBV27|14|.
CASSDRYSNQPQHF
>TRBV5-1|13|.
CASSLVGADTQYF
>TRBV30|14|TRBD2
CAWRGRERRNEQFF
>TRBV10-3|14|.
CAISGTAVRYGYTF
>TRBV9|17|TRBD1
CASSVPGQTSGANVLTF
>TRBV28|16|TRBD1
CASTSQPGQGIDEQFF
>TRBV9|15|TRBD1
CASSVRDRADNEQFF
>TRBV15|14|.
CATSRDKIAQPQHF
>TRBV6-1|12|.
CASSVAGDTQYF